Presented here are 25 T cell receptor beta chains from one specimen sequenced in a study of response to subunit inactivated influenza vaccine. MiXCR was run by TCRdb on the RT-PCR reads, yielding one entry per CDR3 protein. Among roughly 500,000 distinct CDR3 sequences, 16% were seen once, and the ten largest hold 3%. Sequenced here: CD4+ T cells sorted from PBMCs, sampled about 24 months after vaccination. The receptors come from a man aged 45-69 years who received an inactivated influenza vaccine.

The rearrangement joins TRBV25-1 to TRBJ2-7; 8 bases align to TRBD1. The junction had 15 bases not matched to a gene; V was cut back by 8 bases and J by 6 bases. CDR1 and CDR2 from the germline V gene are MGHDK and SYGVNS. This CDR3 comprises 15 residues. Written as DNA, the CDR3 is TGTGCCAGCCAAGGAACCGGGACAGGCCCCTTCGAGCAGTACTTC. Translating it yields CASQGTGTGPFEQYF.

This clonotype turned up a few times. The genes are TRBV7-9 and TRBJ1-1; 8 bases agree with TRBD1. The CDR3 is 16 amino acids. Germline V gene lookup returns CDR1 SEHNR and CDR2 FQNEAQ (reference sequence). V gave up 5 bases and J gave up 0 bases; unmatched junction bases: 8. As DNA, the CDR3 is TGTGCCAGCAGCCCAAGGACAGGGTCAATGAACACTGAAGCTTTCTTT. Encoded protein: CASSPRTGSMNTEAFF.

The CDR3 region is CASSLGPRGAEAFF. CDR3 in DNA: TGCGCCAGCAGCTTGGGCCCCAGGGGCGCTGAAGCTTTCTTT. This chain links TRBV5-1 with TRBJ1-1; D might be TRBD1 (6 bases). The CDR3 has 14 residues. The V end lost 0 bases, the J end lost 6 bases, and 12 bases lay between the germline ends. Per germline, CDR1 SGHRS and CDR2 YFSETQ. The full variable domain, rest sourced from reference TRBV5-1 and TRBJ1-1, is KAGVTQTPRYLIKTRGQQVTLSCSPISGHRSVSWYQQTPGQGLQFLFEYFSETQRNKGNFPGRFSGRQFSNSRSEMNVSTLELGDSALYLCASSLGPRGAEAFFGQGTRLTVV.

A few counts support this clonotype. The chain couples TRBV20-1 to TRBJ2-2; tentative D call: TRBD1 (6 bases). With 4 bases removed from V and 1 base from J, the gap between germline ends came to 13 bases. This CDR3 region has 15 residues. Germline lookup yields CDR1 DFQATT and CDR2 SNEGSKA (reference sequence). CDR3: CSAKPGTKNTGELFF. CDR3 coding DNA: TGCAGTGCTAAACCCGGGACAAAGAACACCGGGGAGCTGTTTTTT.

This clonotype has at least ten counts. The chain employs TRBV5-1 and TRBJ2-2; D is ambiguous. The ends were cut back, 1 base at V and 6 bases at J, with 7 bases in the middle. The CDR3 sequence is 13 residues long. Germline values: CDR1 SGHRS, CDR2 YFSETQ. The CDR3 is CASSLSEAGELFF. The DNA for the CDR3 is TGCGCCAGCAGCTTGTCTGAGGCCGGGGAGCTGTTTTTT. Full variable domain (missing parts from reference TRBV5-1 and TRBJ2-2): KAGVTQTPRYLIKTRGQQVTLSCSPISGHRSVSWYQQTPGQGLQFLFEYFSETQRNKGNFPGRFSGRQFSNSRSEMNVSTLELGDSALYLCASSLSEAGELFFGEGSRLTVL.

The rearrangement uses TRBV12-3 or TRBV12-4 and TRBJ2-7, with 7 bases aligning to TRBD1. The junction had 11 bases not matched to a gene; V was cut back by 6 bases and J by 3 bases. CDR3 length: 15 residues. In nucleotides, the CDR3 is TGTGCCAGCAGCCCCGGCGGACAGGCTGGCTACGAGCAGTACTTC. Translation: CASSPGGQAGYEQYF.

The CDR3 DNA is TGCAGTGCTAGCGGTCCGATGGGCTCCTACGAGCAGTACTTC. This translates into CSASGPMGSYEQYF. J is TRBJ2-7 and V is TRBV20-1; D remains unclear. This CDR3 contains 14 residues. Trimming shortened V by 3 bases and J by 0 bases, and 12 bases separated the two germline ends. Germline V gene data show CDR1 as DFQATT and CDR2 as SNEGSKA (reference sequence).

The chain employs TRBV12-3 or TRBV12-4 and TRBJ2-1; 12 bases match TRBD2. Trimming cost V 8 bases and J 5 bases; bases outside gene matches: 7. This CDR3 comprises 15 residues. The CDR3 protein is CASFLAGGPHNEQFF. The CDR3 nucleotides read TGTGCCAGCTTCCTAGCGGGAGGGCCCCACAATGAGCAGTTCTTC.

This clonotype was counted only a few times. J is TRBJ2-3 and V is TRBV4-3, with a possible D match to TRBD1 (5 bases). Trimming shortened V by 0 bases and J by 1 base, and 11 bases separated the two germline ends. Germline CDR1 LGHNA, CDR2 YSLEER. The CDR3 is 16 residues long. The CDR3 loop reads CASSQDLQGRTDTQYF. CDR3 sequence (DNA): TGCGCCAGCAGCCAAGATCTTCAGGGTCGCACAGATACGCAGTATTTT.

This clonotype was detected a few times. V is TRBV3-1 and J is TRBJ2-1, with 11 bases fitting TRBD2. In germline, CDR1 is LGHDT, CDR2 YNNKEL (reference sequence). Germline trimming cut 2 bases from V and 8 bases from J; bases unmatched to any gene: 5. CDR3 length: 15 residues. The CDR3: CASSQRTSGLHEQFF. The CDR3 nucleotides read TGTGCCAGCAGCCAAAGGACTAGCGGGTTACATGAGCAGTTCTTC.

J is TRBJ1-6 and V is TRBV4-2; unclear D gene. The germline V gene has CDR1 LGHNA and CDR2 YNFKEQ. V was shortened by 2 bases and J by 9 bases, with 20 bases between the two germline ends. This CDR3 comprises 17 residues. The CDR3, as DNA: TGTGCCAGCAGCCAATCCGGGTTGGGGAGGCCTCGTTCACCCCTCCACTTT. Translating gives CASSQSGLGRPRSPLHF.

This clonotype has more than one count but fewer than ten. The genes are TRBV6-5 and TRBJ1-4; 10 bases align to TRBD1. With V trimmed by 2 bases and J by 8 bases, 5 bases remained unmatched. This CDR3 has 15 amino acids. Germline V gives CDR1 MNHEY, CDR2 SVGAGI. For the CDR3, the DNA is TGTGCCAGCAGTTACCAGGGACAGGGGTACGAAAAACTGTTTTTT. It yields the protein CASSYQGQGYEKLFF.

The rearrangement links TRBV20-1 to TRBJ2-1; 8 nucleotides align to TRBD2. Germline CDR1 reads DFQATT; CDR2 reads SNEGSKA (reference sequence). The CDR3 length is 14 residues. The V gene end was trimmed by 3 bases and the J gene end by 3 bases; junction bases not matched to a gene: 4. CDR3 in amino acids: CSASLTSGYNEQFF. The CDR3 DNA reads as TGCAGTGCTAGTCTTACTAGCGGCTACAATGAGCAGTTCTTC.

This clonotype appeared a few times. The chain joins TRBV7-2 to TRBJ2-7, with D uncertain. The length of the CDR3 is 13 residues. V gave up 0 bases and J gave up 7 bases, with 10 bases separating them. Germline assignment: CDR1 SGHTA and CDR2 FQGNSA. The DNA of the CDR3 is TGTGCCAGCAGCTTAGCGCCCCCTGATGAGCAGTACTTC. It translates to CASSLAPPDEQYF.

V is TRBV12-3 or TRBV12-4 and J is TRBJ1-2, with D possibly TRBD1 on 6 matching bases. The CDR3 extends over 14 amino acids. The V and J ends lost 5 bases and 0 bases respectively, with 10 bases between them. Here the CDR3 reads CASSNRATNYGYTF. CDR3 DNA: TGTGCCAGCAGTAACAGGGCGACTAACTATGGCTACACCTTC.

The J gene is TRBJ2-1, the V gene TRBV28; D is unresolved. The CDR3 loop spans 14 amino acids. Germline V gene lookup returns CDR1 MDHEN and CDR2 SYDVKM. The V end lost 3 bases, the J end lost 8 bases, and 14 bases lay between the germline ends. CDR3 nucleotides: TGTGCCAGCAGTTTTCCCCACGTTCGGTATGAGCAGTTCTTC. It encodes CASSFPHVRYEQFF.

This clonotype appeared a few times. The CDR3 reads CASSPGTQSSYNEQFF. DNA of the CDR3: TGTGCCAGCAGTCCCGGGACGCAGAGCTCCTACAATGAGCAGTTCTTC. The rearrangement uses TRBV7-2 and TRBJ2-1; the D gene could be TRBD1 or TRBD2 (5 bases each). This CDR3 is 16 amino acids long. Trimming took 6 bases from V and 0 from J, leaving 15 bases between them. Germline-derived CDR1 and CDR2 are SGHTA and FQGNSA.

The chain combines TRBV7-9 with TRBJ2-7; TRBD1 agrees at 7 bases. The CDR3 length is 14 residues. Unmatched junction bases numbered 2, after V lost 1 base and J lost 2 bases. CDR1 SEHNR and CDR2 FQNEAQ come from the germline V gene (reference sequence). CDR3 region: CASSLEQGTYEQYF. CDR3 DNA: TGTGCCAGCAGCTTAGAACAGGGGACCTACGAGCAGTACTTC.

This clonotype was observed at least ten times. V is TRBV5-1 and J is TRBJ2-1; D may be TRBD1 or TRBD2 (5 bases each). Trimming stripped 4 bases from V and 4 bases from J, with 15 bases between. Looked up from germline, CDR1 is SGHRS and CDR2 is YFSETQ. The CDR3 covers 15 residues. The CDR3: CASSRDGGNYNEQFF. CDR3 coding DNA: TGCGCCAGCAGCAGGGACGGCGGAAATTACAATGAGCAGTTCTTC. The variable domain in full, with the rest retrieved from reference TRBV5-1 and TRBJ2-1, is KAGVTQTPRYLIKTRGQQVTLSCSPISGHRSVSWYQQTPGQGLQFLFEYFSETQRNKGNFPGRFSGRQFSNSRSEMNVSTLELGDSALYLCASSRDGGNYNEQFFGPGTRLTVL.

The CDR3 is CSVKAYGYTF. CDR3 DNA: TGCAGTGTCAAGGCCTATGGCTACACCTTC. The J gene is TRBJ1-2, the V gene TRBV20-1; unclear D gene. The V gene lost 7 bases and the J gene lost 4 bases, with 7 bases spanning the gap. The CDR3 sequence is 10 residues long. Per the germline V gene, CDR1 is DFQATT and CDR2 is SNEGSKA (reference sequence).

The rearrangement joins TRBV18 to TRBJ1-1; D is ambiguous. V shed 3 bases and J shed 2 bases, with 10 bases lying between them. Germline CDR1 and CDR2: KGHSH and LQKENI. The CDR3 is made up of 14 amino acids. The CDR3 DNA follows: TGTGCCAGCTCACCCCCGGGAACCAACACTGAAGCTTTCTTT. It yields the protein CASSPPGTNTEAFF.

This clonotype was detected only a few times. The chain combines TRBV12-3 or TRBV12-4 with TRBJ2-7, with 10 bases aligning to TRBD1. This CDR3 has 16 residues. V trimming: 3 bases; J trimming: 0 bases; junction bases outside the gene matches: 5. As DNA, the CDR3 is TGTGCCAGCAGTTTTGGGACAGGGGCCATCTCCTACGAGCAGTACTTC. Translating it yields CASSFGTGAISYEQYF.

This clonotype appeared many times. V is TRBV20-1 and J is TRBJ2-1; the D is unclear. The CDR3 extends over 11 amino acids. Deletions cut 2 bases from V and 10 bases from J, with 9 bases between. The germline gives CDR1 DFQATT, CDR2 SNEGSKA (reference sequence). In nucleotides, the CDR3 is TGCAGTGCTAGACGGGTTCGGGAGCAGTTCTTC. Its translation is CSARRVREQFF.

This clonotype occurred a few times. The chain couples TRBV4-3 to TRBJ2-3; no definite D call. Germline-derived CDR1 and CDR2 are LGHNA and YSLEER. Between the trimmed V and J ends, which lost 1 base and 0 bases, there was a span of 11 bases. The CDR3 length is 16 residues. The CDR3 sequence: CASSQGWVLSTDTQYF. The CDR3 nucleotides read TGCGCCAGCAGCCAAGGTTGGGTTCTGAGCACAGATACGCAGTATTTT.

There are a few counts of this clonotype. The J gene is TRBJ1-5, the V gene TRBV6-4; 8 bases agree with TRBD1. This CDR3 region has 16 residues. The junction had 5 bases not matched to a gene; V was cut back by 4 bases and J by 0 bases. The germline V gene encodes CDR1 MRHNA and CDR2 SNTAGT. Here the CDR3 reads CASSGSGQGSNQPQHF. DNA for the CDR3: TGTGCCAGCAGTGGCTCTGGACAGGGTAGCAATCAGCCCCAGCATTTT.